A selection of T cell receptor beta chains follows, all from one sample in a study of T cell changes during pregnancy in multiple sclerosis. Profiled with immunoSEQ multiplex PCR; TCRdb holds only in-frame clones, not every one. The repertoire holds approximately 64,000 clones, with approximately 92% as singletons. The sample in question was peripheral blood, obtained in the first trimester of pregnancy. Every receptor here comes from a female donor with multiple sclerosis, enrolled in a pregnancy study. CDR3s include the opening cysteine and the closing phenylalanine or tryptophan. The order of the fields is J gene, D gene, V gene, clone size, CDR3 DNA, CDR3 protein. The D gene is left open where the match is weak. The size entry is marked missing in some rows and otherwise reads once, few, many or a size class.

j_gene: TRBJ2-6; d_gene: -; v_gene: TRBV11-2; abundance: -; CDR3nt: TGTGCCAGCAGCAAGCGGATACAGGGTTCTACTGGGGCCAACGTCCTGACTTTC; CDR3aa: CASSKRIQGSTGANVLTF
j_gene: TRBJ2-5; d_gene: -; v_gene: TRBV5-4; abundance: -; CDR3nt: TGTGCCAGCAGCTCGTACCAAGAGACCCAGTACTTC; CDR3aa: CASSSYQETQYF
j_gene: TRBJ2-1; d_gene: TRBD2; v_gene: TRBV4-3; abundance: -; CDR3nt: TGCGCCAGCAGCCAAGGAACTAGCGGGAGGAACAATGAGCAGTTCTTC; CDR3aa: CASSQGTSGRNNEQFF
j_gene: TRBJ1-1; d_gene: TRBD1; v_gene: TRBV27; abundance: few; CDR3nt: TGTGCCAGCATGTCCGCAGGGGGAATGAACACTGAAGCTTTCTTT; CDR3aa: CASMSAGGMNTEAFF
j_gene: TRBJ1-1; d_gene: -; v_gene: TRBV7-3; abundance: -; CDR3nt: TGTGCCAGCAGCTTACTGGGCAGCACCACTGAAGCTTTCTTT; CDR3aa: CASSLLGSTTEAFF
j_gene: TRBJ1-3; d_gene: TRBD1; v_gene: TRBV5-6; abundance: -; CDR3nt: TGTGCCAGCAATTACCGACAGGGCAGCACCATATATTTT; CDR3aa: CASNYRQGSTIYF
j_gene: TRBJ1-2; d_gene: TRBD1; v_gene: TRBV19; abundance: -; CDR3nt: TGTGCCACCAATTCCTGGACAGGGGACGGAAACTATGGCTACACCTTC; CDR3aa: CATNSWTGDGNYGYTF
j_gene: TRBJ2-1; d_gene: -; v_gene: TRBV4-3; abundance: -; CDR3nt: TGCGCCAGCAGCCAAGAAATGACCGGGTCCTACAATGAGCAGTTCTTC; CDR3aa: CASSQEMTGSYNEQFF
j_gene: TRBJ2-5; d_gene: -; v_gene: TRBV5-1; abundance: -; CDR3nt: TGCGCCAGCAGCTTGGAGGCGGGACCTCAAGAGACCCAGTACTTC; CDR3aa: CASSLEAGPQETQYF
j_gene: TRBJ2-6; d_gene: TRBD1; v_gene: TRBV5-1; abundance: once; CDR3nt: TGCGCCAGCAGCTCAGACAGGGGGGTTAGCTCTGGGGCCAACGTCCTGACTTTC; CDR3aa: CASSSDRGVSSGANVLTF
j_gene: TRBJ2-7; d_gene: TRBD2; v_gene: TRBV15; abundance: -; CDR3nt: TGTGCCACCAGCAGAGATAGTGGGACTAGCTGGCCCTACGAGCAGTACTTC; CDR3aa: CATSRDSGTSWPYEQYF
j_gene: TRBJ2-7; d_gene: TRBD1; v_gene: TRBV27; abundance: -; CDR3nt: TGTGCCAGCAGTTTATGGGGACAGGGAGGGGAGCAGTACTTC; CDR3aa: CASSLWGQGGEQYF
j_gene: TRBJ1-5; d_gene: TRBD1; v_gene: TRBV19; abundance: -; CDR3nt: TGTGCCAGTAGTATAGACGGGACAGGGGGTCAGCCCCAGCATTTT; CDR3aa: CASSIDGTGGQPQHF
j_gene: TRBJ2-3; d_gene: TRBD2; v_gene: TRBV7-3; abundance: -; CDR3nt: TGTGCCAGCAGTAGGACTAGCGGTACGCAGTATTTT; CDR3aa: CASSRTSGTQYF
j_gene: TRBJ2-2; d_gene: TRBD2; v_gene: TRBV2; abundance: -; CDR3nt: TGTGCCAGCAGTCCGGGACTAGCGGTATTGGGCGGGGAGCTGTTTTTT; CDR3aa: CASSPGLAVLGGELFF
j_gene: TRBJ2-7; d_gene: TRBD2; v_gene: TRBV29-1; abundance: -; CDR3nt: TGCAGCGGTAAATTAGGTACGGGAGGGGGGGACGAGCAGTACTTC; CDR3aa: CSGKLGTGGGDEQYF
j_gene: TRBJ2-3; d_gene: -; v_gene: TRBV7-9; abundance: few; CDR3nt: TGTGCCAGCAGCTTAGCGGGAGGTAATAAGGATACGCAGTATTTT; CDR3aa: CASSLAGGNKDTQYF
j_gene: TRBJ1-5; d_gene: TRBD1; v_gene: TRBV19; abundance: -; CDR3nt: TGTGCCAGTAGTATAGATGGGACAGGGTACAATCAGCCCCAGCATTTT; CDR3aa: CASSIDGTGYNQPQHF
j_gene: TRBJ2-5; d_gene: TRBD2; v_gene: TRBV7-2; abundance: -; CDR3nt: TGTGCCAGCAGCCTTAGCGGGAGATCTGAGACCCAGTACTTC; CDR3aa: CASSLSGRSETQYF
j_gene: TRBJ2-7; d_gene: TRBD2; v_gene: TRBV7-2; abundance: -; CDR3nt: TGTGCCAGCAGGGAGGGGACTACCTACGAGCAGTACTTC; CDR3aa: CASREGTTYEQYF
j_gene: TRBJ2-1; d_gene: -; v_gene: TRBV5-1; abundance: -; CDR3nt: TGCGCCAGCAGCTTGGTGGTCCTAAATGAGCAGTTCTTC; CDR3aa: CASSLVVLNEQFF
j_gene: TRBJ1-4; d_gene: -; v_gene: TRBV20-1; abundance: -; CDR3nt: TGCAGTGCTAGAGGGCGGGAAAAACTGTTTTTT; CDR3aa: CSARGREKLFF
j_gene: TRBJ1-5; d_gene: -; v_gene: TRBV19; abundance: -; CDR3nt: TGTGCCAGTAGTAAGGTCGTGGCAGGGAATCAGCCCCAGCATTTT; CDR3aa: CASSKVVAGNQPQHF
j_gene: TRBJ2-7; d_gene: -; v_gene: TRBV11-2; abundance: -; CDR3nt: TGTGCCAGCAGCTTATTACTAGTGGACCCCGAGCAGTACTTC; CDR3aa: CASSLLLVDPEQYF
j_gene: TRBJ2-1; d_gene: TRBD1; v_gene: TRBV6-4; abundance: few; CDR3nt: TGTGCCAGCAGGGAGGGACAGGGGGTCGATGAGCAGTTCTTC; CDR3aa: CASREGQGVDEQFF
j_gene: TRBJ1-1; d_gene: -; v_gene: TRBV5-1; abundance: -; CDR3nt: TGCGCCAGCAGCGGGGCTGGGACAATCACTGAAGCTTTCTTT; CDR3aa: CASSGAGTITEAFF
j_gene: TRBJ1-1; d_gene: -; v_gene: TRBV7-9; abundance: -; CDR3nt: TGTGCCAGCAGCATTATGACTGGGGGAGGACTCACTGAAGCTTTCTTT; CDR3aa: CASSIMTGGGLTEAFF
j_gene: TRBJ2-7; d_gene: TRBD2; v_gene: TRBV6-6; abundance: -; CDR3nt: TGTGCCAGCAAGGGGCGGGAGAACGAGCAGTACTTC; CDR3aa: CASKGRENEQYF
j_gene: TRBJ2-1; d_gene: TRBD2; v_gene: TRBV19; abundance: -; CDR3nt: TGTGCCAGTGGATATCTAGCGGGAATCGGGAATGAGCAGTTCTTC; CDR3aa: CASGYLAGIGNEQFF
j_gene: TRBJ1-1; d_gene: -; v_gene: TRBV13; abundance: once; CDR3nt: TGTGCCAGCAGCCGTGAGGCTCGGGACACTGAAGCTTTCTTT; CDR3aa: CASSREARDTEAFF
j_gene: TRBJ2-1; d_gene: -; v_gene: TRBV27; abundance: -; CDR3nt: TGTGCCAGCAGTTTTGGGACAAACAATGAGCAGTTCTTC; CDR3aa: CASSFGTNNEQFF
j_gene: TRBJ2-7; d_gene: -; v_gene: TRBV5-6; abundance: -; CDR3nt: TGTGCCAGCAGCTTGGTGGGGGGAGACTACGAGCAGTACTTC; CDR3aa: CASSLVGGDYEQYF
j_gene: TRBJ1-5; d_gene: -; v_gene: TRBV5-8; abundance: -; CDR3nt: TGTGCCAGCAGCTTGCCCTATCAGCCCCAGCATTTT; CDR3aa: CASSLPYQPQHF
j_gene: TRBJ2-5; d_gene: -; v_gene: TRBV4-3; abundance: -; CDR3nt: TGCGCCAGCAGCCAGAAGACCAGGACCTCCGGACAGCTACAAGAGACCCAGTACTTC; CDR3aa: CASSQKTRTSGQLQETQYF
j_gene: TRBJ1-1; d_gene: -; v_gene: TRBV6-5; abundance: -; CDR3nt: TGTGCCAGCAGTTATGGGGCGCCAGCGAACACTGAAGCTTTCTTT; CDR3aa: CASSYGAPANTEAFF
j_gene: TRBJ2-5; d_gene: TRBD1; v_gene: TRBV9; abundance: once; CDR3nt: TGTGCCAGCAGCGCCGGACAGGGTCGAGAGACCCAGTACTTC; CDR3aa: CASSAGQGRETQYF
j_gene: TRBJ1-2; d_gene: TRBD1; v_gene: TRBV29-1; abundance: -; CDR3nt: TGCAGCGTTGAAGGACCGACAGGGTGGGGGTATGGCTACACCTTC; CDR3aa: CSVEGPTGWGYGYTF
j_gene: TRBJ2-3; d_gene: TRBD2; v_gene: TRBV19; abundance: many; CDR3nt: TGTGCCAGTAGTACCTGGCTTGAAGCGGGAGTGGTGGCAGATACGCAGTATTTT; CDR3aa: CASSTWLEAGVVADTQYF
j_gene: TRBJ1-1; d_gene: -; v_gene: TRBV9; abundance: few; CDR3nt: TGTGCCAGCAGCCCCAATCGAGGTGGGGAAGCTTTCTTT; CDR3aa: CASSPNRGGEAFF
j_gene: TRBJ2-7; d_gene: TRBD2; v_gene: TRBV4-1; abundance: -; CDR3nt: TGCGCCAGCAGCCAAGATCCCGCTAGCGGGGACTACGAGCAGTACTTC; CDR3aa: CASSQDPASGDYEQYF
j_gene: TRBJ2-3; d_gene: -; v_gene: TRBV15; abundance: -; CDR3nt: TGTGCCACCAGCAGGACAGGTAGCACAGATACGCAGTATTTT; CDR3aa: CATSRTGSTDTQYF
j_gene: TRBJ2-1; d_gene: TRBD2; v_gene: TRBV6-1; abundance: -; CDR3nt: TGTGCCAGCAGTGAAGATAGGGCTAGCGGACGGAAGCGGCACAATGAGCAGTTCTTC; CDR3aa: CASSEDRASGRKRHNEQFF